This T cell receptor beta chain came from a study of spatial heterogeneity in lung cancer. Study in general: Available PBMC from follow-up, collected a median of roughly 26 months after resection, underwent sequencing. Alpha-chain sequences were detected in numbers that were consistently lower than beta-chain sequences.

This clonotype showed up just a few times. The CDR3 loop spans 14 amino acids. Trimming pared 1 base from V and 2 bases from J, leaving 9 bases between. CDR1 and CDR2 from the germline V gene are MDHEN and SYDVKM. MiXCR, applied by TCRdb to the 5' RACE reads, yields one record per CDR3 protein. The profile covers about 52,000 distinct CDR3 sequences, with roughly 8.1% appearing a single time and 35% taken by the ten largest. The time point is: blood at routine non-recurrence follow-up after resection. In each case, whole RNA from tumor, nontumor lung or frozen PBMC was sequenced unsorted. This clonotype was obtained from a female donor with early-stage non-small cell lung cancer. The V and J genes are TRBV28 and TRBJ2-7; D is unresolved. The starting material was PBMCs, obtained at follow-up. DNA of the CDR3: TGTGCCAGCAGTTTATATTCAGAAACCTACGAGCAGTACTTC. Translated: CASSLYSETYEQYF.